This record concerns one T cell receptor beta chain sequence. This clone showed up just once. Its antigen is unknown. Base qualities are not recorded, but no much larger clone differs from it by a single base. Library generation was performed with the immunoSEQ multiplex PCR assay. TCRdb stores this immuneACCESS table with in-frame sequences only. Part of the clones is absent; in the studies checked, under half of the shortfall reflects unresolved V genes, and no reason is known for the rest. This sample lists approximately 90,000 clones; 95% were detected once. The ten biggest clones cover about 0.26% of the sample. These data are taken from a study of technical replicates of blood from several donors listed by TCRdb under 2017. The germline V gene yields SQVTM for CDR1 and ANQGSEA for CDR2. Spanning cysteine to phenylalanine, the CDR3 consists of 17 amino acids. Kept here is only the CDR3 DNA, which spans 51 bases and is read in frame from base 1. V is pruned by 3 bases and J by 1 base, leaving 5 bases of the junction without a gene match.

The TCR was taken from a human donor in good health. The chain was built from TRBV29-1 and TRBJ2-1; TRBD2 agrees with 14 junctional bases. The specimen was T cells isolated from PBMCs. This receptor carries the CDR3 CSVEGLAGDRSYNEQFF. The sequence in DNA is TGCAGCGTTGAGGGACTAGCGGGAGATAGGTCCTACAATGAGCAGTTCTTC.